This TCR beta chain comes out of a study of vaccination effects on CD4 cells after COVID-19 (dated 2022 in TCRdb). For the study in its entirety: Samples were taken from three convalescent patients early (day +14) and late (day +241, +227, +161 respectively) after vaccination. Post-vaccine samples across the study were collected a median of 72 days after the second dose, with a range of 14 to 241. SARS-CoV-2 spike-specific CD4+ TCR repertoires were compared before and after mRNA vaccination in COVID-19 convalescent patients and in infection-naive vaccine recipients. A total of 10 COVID-19 convalescent patients and a few SARS-CoV-2-naive healthy vaccine recipients were included in the full study. Cultures from other donors in the study were sequenced with the Oncomine TCR Beta short-read assay on an Illumina iSeq 100.

In the ViraFEST assay, PBMC were stimulated with viral peptide pools, and antigen-specific CD4+ T cell clonotypes were then identified by expansion using TCR sequencing. After more than 9 days of culture, CD4+ T cells were isolated with the EasySep CD4+ T cell isolation kit. Convalescent patients had PCR-confirmed SARS-CoV-2 infection between March and December 2020, before Alpha, Beta and Delta variants emerged in the United States. Participants received two doses of either the BNT162b2 or the mRNA-1273 mRNA SARS-CoV-2 vaccine. Some 2 million PBMC per well were cultured in IMDM with roughly 5% human AB serum, 9 to 10 IU/ml IL-2 and gentamicin, plus 10 ug/ml peptides. On days 3 and 7, half of the culture medium was replaced with fresh IL-2-containing medium. Unless otherwise noted, each peptide stimulation condition was cultured in triplicate wells. Using Ficoll-Paque Plus gradient centrifugation, PBMC were separated from whole blood and then either used fresh or cryopreserved at -140C. Overlapping peptide pools spanned the spike proteins of SARS-CoV-2 and the common cold coronaviruses HCoV-NL63, HCoV-OC43 and HCoV-229E. Genomic DNA was extracted from cultured CD4+ T cells with the QIAamp micro DNA kit.

The library was produced with the immunoSEQ multiplex PCR assay. DNA from the CD4+ T cells that had been cultured and isolated underwent TCR beta CDR3 sequencing. The published analysis was carried out like this. Non-productive TCR sequences were removed, reads were trimmed to the CDR3 region, and CDR3s of at least 7 amino acids were retained. Antigen-specific clonotypes were identified with the MANAFEST web app by comparing expansion in peptide wells against reference cultures. For clones to be considered positive, expansion at FDR<0.05 versus reference and all other wells, an odds ratio above 5, and a frequency above 0.1% in two replicate wells were required. Clonotypes significantly expanded in SARS-CoV-2 spike wells and in at least one common cold coronavirus spike condition were defined as cross-reactive. CDR3 similarity was assessed by Levenshtein distance with the stringdist R package, and unrooted trees were built with ape in R 3.6.1. This immuneACCESS table, as held by TCRdb, lists in-frame sequences with V and J called but not all clones. Of the missing ones, under half trace to an unresolved V gene in checked studies; the others have no known cause. V, J and clone size are taken as reported in that table, and D and trimming were inferred from the DNA itself. The sample records 15,000 to 20,000 clones, approximately 82% of which are singletons. The ten largest clones take up around 21% of the sample.

Broad study findings and their caveats: At late post-vaccination timepoints, both infection-induced and vaccine-induced clones showed marked clonal contraction, consistent with waning T cell responses. The study was limited by a small number of convalescent patients and lacked early post-infection timepoints. In convalescent patients, the post-vaccine spike-reactive repertoire consisted mainly of new vaccine-induced clones, largely distinct from infection-induced clones.

About this clone itself: There is no known antigen for this receptor. No much larger clone is present one base from it, and per-base qualities are unavailable.

Its CDR3 holds 16 amino acids, cysteine through phenylalanine. Only the CDR3 DNA stays, 48 bases, in frame from base 1. Trimming at the junction amounts to 0 bases on V and 0 bases on J, and the germline ends lie 9 bases apart. Based on the germline V gene, the CDR1 and CDR2 sequences are SGHVS and FQNEAQ. Recombination joined TRBV7-8 with TRBJ1-3; the D gene assignment is ambiguous. The input for sequencing was CD4+ T cells from PBMCs cultured with SARS-CoV-2 spike peptides, taken after COVID-19 vaccination. In light of the paper, this sample's cell subset or site label describes: SARS-CoV-2 spike overlapping peptide pool stimulation. The clonotype originates from a human donor who had a prior SARS-CoV-2 infection. The CDR3 is CASSLALGFSGNTIYF. The DNA reads TGTGCCAGCAGCTTAGCACTGGGATTCTCTGGAAACACCATATATTTT.